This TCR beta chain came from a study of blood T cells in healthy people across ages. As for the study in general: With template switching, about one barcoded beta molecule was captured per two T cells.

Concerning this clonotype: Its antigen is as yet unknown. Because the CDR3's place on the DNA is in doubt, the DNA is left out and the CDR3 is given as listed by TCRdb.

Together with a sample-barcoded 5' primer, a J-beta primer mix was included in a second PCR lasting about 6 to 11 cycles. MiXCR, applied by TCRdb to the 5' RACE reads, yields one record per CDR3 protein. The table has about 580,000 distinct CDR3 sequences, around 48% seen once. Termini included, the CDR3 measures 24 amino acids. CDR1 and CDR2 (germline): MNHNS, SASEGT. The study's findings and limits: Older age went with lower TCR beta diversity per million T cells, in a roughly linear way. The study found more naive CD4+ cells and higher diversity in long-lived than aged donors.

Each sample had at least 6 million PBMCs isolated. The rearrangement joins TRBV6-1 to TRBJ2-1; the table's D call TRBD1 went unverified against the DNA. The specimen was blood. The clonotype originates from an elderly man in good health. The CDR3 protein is CASMRDIQGSSSGQGHGWPYQQFF.